This TCR beta chain was captured in a study of somatic mutations in cytotoxic T cells in rheumatoid arthritis (dated by TCRdb to about 2017). Looking at the study overall: Peripheral blood (roughly 33 ml EDTA) was collected from patients immediately after diagnosis and before any treatment began. Some V beta antibody-stained T-cell populations were flow-sorted on a FACSAria II or Sony SH800 at nearly 100% purity, and sorted V beta1+ cells also underwent TCRB sequencing. Whether expanded CD8+ T-cell clones in untreated, newly diagnosed rheumatoid arthritis carry somatic mutations was the study question, and clonality was characterized with TCRB deep sequencing. TCRB deep sequencing covered roughly 60 patients with rheumatoid arthritis along with 20 to 25 healthy controls. The median ages of the patient and control groups were essentially identical.

Taken from cysteine to phenylalanine, the CDR3 has 13 residues. Only the CDR3 part of the read is kept: 39 bases, read in frame from the first base. V loses 2 bases, J loses 3 bases, and the germline ends lie 5 bases apart. Based on the germline V gene, the CDR1 and CDR2 sequences are SGHTA and FQGNSA. Details on this clone: The antigen it binds to is not known. No base-level quality is on record; no much larger clone is a single base apart.

CD4+ and CD8+ cells were isolated by positive magnetic bead selection on an AutoMACS, and purity was checked by flow cytometry. Initial screening for clonal expansions relied on flow cytometry with a TCR V beta antibody panel, after which sorted CD8+ fractions underwent TCRB deep sequencing for characterization. Peripheral blood mononuclear cells were isolated by Ficoll-Paque PLUS density gradient separation. DNA from CD4-enriched, CD8-enriched or PBMC samples was extracted using Nucleospin Tissue or Tissue XS kits and then quantified on a Qubit 2.0 fluorometer. Results and caveats for the whole study, not just this receptor: The expanded CD8+ clones had unknown antigen targets, and not appearing in virus-specific databases did not rule out that they were virus-specific. Several identical CD8+ TCRB sequences were found in both blood and synovial fluid, and in about an eighth of the roughly 65 patients the largest CD8+ clone exceeded 20% of CD8+ cells. There was no significant difference in CD8+ T-cell clonality between rheumatoid arthritis patients and age-matched healthy controls. No adjustment for multiple comparisons was made for the slight TRBV07 underrepresentation in patients. An increase of CD8+ clonality with age was seen in patients (Spearman r ~ 0.53) but not in healthy controls.

The immunoSEQ assay was applied to genomic DNA for TCRB CDR3 sequencing. In the source study's methods: When patient CD8+ clones exceeding 1% were checked against published virus-specific TCRB sequences, only a few matched. The analyses included only productive TCRB rearrangements. Clonality was calculated as a Shannon entropy-based productive clonality index, and a clone was defined by a unique TCRB CDR3 sequence. To calculate repertoire overlap between two samples, the template counts of each clone were considered relative to each sample's total templates. V-gene usage measured by flow cytometry correlated with TCRB sequencing V-gene usage, with a Spearman r of 0.6 to 0.7. TCRdb holds this immuneACCESS table with in-frame rearrangements only. Some clones are missing; in checked studies, unresolved V genes explain under half, and the rest has no known cause. V, J and clone size reflect that table, while D and trimming were determined from the DNA. The sample has about 18,000 clones on record, almost 85% of them singletons. The ten largest clones capture approximately 20% of the sample.

The receptor's source is an adult with rheumatoid arthritis. This sequence uses TRBV7-2 and TRBJ1-5; the D segment cannot be called with confidence. Input material: CD8+ T cells sorted from blood. The CDR3 amino acid sequence is: CASSLIVNQPQHF. Here is the DNA: TGTGCCAGCAGCTTAATTGTCAATCAGCCCCAGCATTTT.